The source of this T cell receptor (beta chain) is a study of blood T cells in healthy people across ages. Findings of the study overall: Per million T cells, TCR beta diversity dropped roughly linearly as age increased.

A second PCR, run for roughly 7 to 12 cycles, used a sample-barcoded 5' primer plus a J-beta primer mix. TCRdb re-analysed the 5' RACE reads in MiXCR, keeping a single row per CDR3 protein. The sample consists of about 640,000 distinct CDR3 sequences, 58% of them appearing once. This clonotype was counted a single time. Antigen specificity is unknown. The sequence came from a man aged 60 to 69 in good health. The sample taken for sequencing was blood.

This chain's CDR3 is CASSLVATGATDTQYF. Here the CDR3 DNA reads TGTGCCAGCAGCTTAGTAGCCACGGGGGCCACAGATACGCAGTATTTT. This rearrangement joins TRBV7-9 to TRBJ2-3; TRBD1 or TRBD2 may be the D gene (6 bases each). CDR3 length: 16 amino acids. From germline, CDR1 is SEHNR and CDR2 FQNEAQ (reference sequence). V was trimmed by 1 base and J by 2 bases, leaving 13 bases between them. The whole variable domain, filled in from reference TRBV7-9 and TRBJ2-3, reads DTGVSQNPRHKITKRGQNVTFRCDPISEHNRLYWYRQTLGQGPEFLTYFQNEAQLEKSRLLSDRFSAERPKGSFSTLEIQRTEQGDSAMYLCASSLVATGATDTQYFGPGTRLTVL.